This TCR beta chain originates from a study of post-analysis software for immune sequencing data (dated by TCRdb to between 2014 and 2016). Looking at the study overall: Relapsing-remitting, secondary progressive and progressive-relapsing multiple sclerosis were recorded as disease courses, and subtype annotation was lacking for some patients. A subset of samples was prepared in parallel using single-end sample barcoding, then pooled and co-amplified after Illumina adapter ligation. Patient repertoires were compared against 10 to 12 previously published healthy control repertoires from donors aged about 6 to 25 years.

In the case of this clonotype: Its recognized antigen is unknown. One base away there is no much larger clone; base qualities are not given.

Libraries were built with PCR. Sequenced on an Illumina HiSeq 2500. Unique molecular identifiers were incorporated into TCR beta cDNA libraries to reduce PCR and sequencing biases. Roughly 0.5 million cDNA molecules were obtained per 1 to 10 million input T cells, so each molecule approximated one T cell. Patient libraries were prepared and sequenced with the same protocol used for the earlier healthy control dataset. Samples belonging to the same batch were prepared together, multiplexed and sequenced on a shared HiSeq lane. The paper's processing steps were these. MIGEC handled the raw barcoded reads, throwing out single-read molecular identifier groups before consensus assembly and CDR3 extraction. VDJtools was used for post-analysis of the clonotype tables, and diversity was normalized by down-sampling every dataset to the size of the smallest sample. To correct batch-related cross-sample contamination, repertoire overlap clustering matched CDR3 amino acid sequences but not nucleotide sequences. Using fastp trimming at Q25 and MiXCR clonotype assembly, TCRdb reanalyzed the public sequencing data and kept in-frame beta chains. Each entry merges the rows of one CDR3 protein and shows their most common DNA and genes. TCRdb's processing, not the study's, gives the V and J calls here. The sample contains some 800,000 distinct CDR3 sequences, approximately 44% of them found a single time. The top ten clones comprise 4.9% of the sample.

Summary of the overall study and its limitations: Significantly lower normalized Chao1 diversity was found in multiple sclerosis patients than in controls, suggesting substantial peripheral T-cell clonal expansion. The control group was slightly older than the multiple sclerosis patient group. Strong co-clustering of samples prepared in the same batch was shown by direct clustering with F measure, prompting a batch-effect correction. About five TRBV segments, including TRBV5-6, TRBV5-1 and TRBV20-1, were significantly more frequent in patients than controls.

TCR beta repertoires were profiled from peripheral blood of about a dozen young patients with multiple sclerosis to demonstrate the VDJtools post-analysis software. The patients with multiple sclerosis were children and adolescents between 6 and 15 years of age. V sheds 3 bases and J sheds 6 bases, leaving 11 bases between their ends. Based on the germline V gene, the CDR1 and CDR2 sequences are MGHRA and YSYEKL. The CDR3 starts with the cysteine, ends with the phenylalanine, and has 14 residues. Only CDR3 DNA remains: 42 bases, in frame from the first base. Material for sequencing was blood. The source of this sequence is a girl between 10 and 17 years old with multiple sclerosis. The chain joins TRBV4-1 to TRBJ1-4; perhaps TRBD1 is the D gene, with 6 bases matching. The CDR3 reads as follows: CASSQQQGDEKLFF. In nucleotides, the sequence is TGCGCCAGCAGCCAGCAACAGGGAGATGAAAAACTGTTTTTT.